Sequencing of this TCR beta chain was carried out in a study of shared clonotypes between healthy human individuals. The repertoire was sequenced with immunoSEQ multiplex PCR; TCRdb's copy has only in-frame clones and lacks some. This sample has over a million clones; around 75% occur once, and the top ten carry nearly 1.5%. The sequence was collected from a man between 18 and 35 years old in good health. Sequencing was done on a sample of memory CD4+ T cells sorted from blood. Documented subset: CD45RA-negative fraction.

The CDR3: CASSARQGYTEAFF. In nucleotides, the CDR3 is TGTGCCAGCAGCGCGAGACAGGGGTACACTGAAGCTTTCTTT. V gene TRBV7-6 combines with J gene TRBJ1-1, with 8 nucleotides matching TRBD1. The germline gives CDR1 SGHVS, CDR2 FNYEAQ. V was clipped by 5 bases and J by 3 bases; unmatched bases: 5. This CDR3 has 14 residues.